This T cell receptor (beta chain) originates from a study of CD8 T cells in Susac syndrome. Study-wide results and caveats: As the study acknowledged, the number of individuals who were part of its TCR sequencing and HLA analysis was relatively small.

Worth noting for this clonotype: The antigen remains unidentified.

Roughly 0.45 to 1 ug RNA was reverse transcribed with random hexamers. An immunoSEQ multiplex PCR generated amplified TCR beta CDR3 products spanning 54 Vbeta and 13 Jbeta. Using its own MiXCR run on the immunoSEQ multiplex PCR reads, TCRdb lists one record per CDR3 protein. The sample carries 140,000 to 150,000 distinct CDR3 sequences, approximately 93% recorded once. The V and J ends lost 8 bases and 8 bases, in that order; junction bases with no gene match: 11. The CDR3 length is 12 residues. From germline, CDR1 is DFQATT and CDR2 SNEGSKA (reference sequence). The TCR was taken from a human donor in good health. This chain uses TRBV20-1 with TRBJ1-2; TRBD1 agrees at 7 bases. The sequenced material came from CD4+ T cells from PBMCs. In DNA form, the CDR3 reads TGCAGTCCTAACAGGGGCCAGGGGGGCTACACCTTC. Amino acid sequence: CSPNRGQGGYTF.